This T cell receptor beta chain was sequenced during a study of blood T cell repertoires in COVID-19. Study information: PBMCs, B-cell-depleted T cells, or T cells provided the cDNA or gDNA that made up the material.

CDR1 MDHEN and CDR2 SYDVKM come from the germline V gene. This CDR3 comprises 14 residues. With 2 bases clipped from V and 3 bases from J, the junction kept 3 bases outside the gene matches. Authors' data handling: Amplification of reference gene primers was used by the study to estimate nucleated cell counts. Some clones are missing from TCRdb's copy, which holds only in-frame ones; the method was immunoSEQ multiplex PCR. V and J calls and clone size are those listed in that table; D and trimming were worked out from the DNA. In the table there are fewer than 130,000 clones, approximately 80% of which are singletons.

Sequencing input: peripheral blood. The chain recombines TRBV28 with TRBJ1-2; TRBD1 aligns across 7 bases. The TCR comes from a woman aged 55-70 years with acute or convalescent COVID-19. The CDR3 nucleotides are TGTGCCAGCAGTTTACGGGACAGAGACTATGGCTACACCTTC. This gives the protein CASSLRDRDYGYTF.